This T cell receptor beta chain comes out of a study of CDR3 diversity in severe acne. A single record per CDR3 protein comes from TCRdb applying MiXCR to the PCR reads. The sample lists around 100,000 distinct CDR3 sequences; roughly half were seen once. V lost 0 bases to trimming and J lost 0 bases, with 14 bases between them. The CDR3 is 17 residues long. From germline, CDR1 is LGHDT and CDR2 YNNKEL (reference sequence). This clonotype has ten or more counts. This chain joins TRBV3-1 and TRBJ2-5; a weak D match, TRBD2 (6 bases). The sample was blood. This clonotype originated in a male donor with acne. CDR3 region: CASSQDILASYQETQYF. The CDR3 nucleotides are TGTGCCAGCAGCCAAGATATCCTAGCGAGCTACCAAGAGACCCAGTACTTC.